The rows below give T cell receptor beta chains drawn from one sample of a study of spatial heterogeneity in lung cancer. TCRdb passed the 5' RACE reads through MiXCR, listing each CDR3 protein once. The sample has approximately 29,000 distinct CDR3 sequences, roughly 8.4% seen once. The sample in question was PBMCs, obtained at surgery. The source of these receptors is a female donor with early-stage non-small cell lung cancer. The CDR3 runs from the conserved cysteine through the conserved F or W. The D gene is left open where the match is weak. Only some rows state a clone size, as once, few, many or a class for expanded clones.

j_call | v_call | cdr3_length | d_call | clone_size | cdr3_nt | cdr3_aa
TRBJ1-2 | TRBV3-1 | 12 | - | - | TGTGCCAGCAGCCAGAATCGGCTTTTCTACACCTTC | CASSQNRLFYTF
TRBJ1-1 | TRBV6-5 | 16 | - | many | TGTGCCAGCAGTCCCAGGTCTACAGCATCGAGAACTGAAGCTTTCTTT | CASSPRSTASRTEAFF
TRBJ2-2 | TRBV6-2/TRBV6-3 | 20 | TRBD1 | many | TGTGCCAGCAGCCGCCCCCCTACCGGGACAGGGGGCGGATACACCGGGGAGCTGTTTTTT | CASSRPPTGTGGGYTGELFF
TRBJ2-1 | TRBV5-1 | 15 | - | many | TGCGCCAGCAGCTTGGTGGCAGACACCTACAATGAGCAGTTCTTC | CASSLVADTYNEQFF
TRBJ2-1 | TRBV6-1 | 17 | - | - | TGTGCCAGCAGTGAAGTTTATTTTGCCTCCTCCTACAATGAGCAGTTCTTC | CASSEVYFASSYNEQFF
TRBJ2-1 | TRBV28 | 14 | - | many | TGTGCCAGCAGCCCCCCCCGCTCTTACAATGAGCAGTTCTTC | CASSPPRSYNEQFF
TRBJ2-1 | TRBV2 | 14 | - | - | TGTGCCAGCAGTCCCCGGGCAGGCTACAATGAGCAGTTCTTC | CASSPRAGYNEQFF
TRBJ2-7 | TRBV28 | 14 | TRBD2 | many | TGTGCCAGCAGTTCAGCGGGAGGCCCCTACGAGCAGTACTTC | CASSSAGGPYEQYF
TRBJ2-2 | TRBV4-2 | 16 | TRBD1 | - | TGTGCCAGCAGCCGAGACGGGACAGGGGGCGGCGGGGAGCTGTTTTTT | CASSRDGTGGGGELFF
TRBJ1-3 | TRBV7-2 | 14 | - | - | TGTGCCAGCAGCTTAGGTTCTATTCTAAACACCATATATTTT | CASSLGSILNTIYF
TRBJ2-3 | TRBV14 | 13 | - | - | TGTGCCAGCAGCCAAACCGGTGGAGATACGCAGTATTTT | CASSQTGGDTQYF
TRBJ2-7 | TRBV14 | 13 | TRBD1 | many | TGTGCCAGCAGGGGACAGGAGTTCGGCGAGCAGTACTTC | CASRGQEFGEQYF
TRBJ2-1 | TRBV12-3/TRBV12-4 | 11 | - | few | TGTGCCAGCAGTTTAGTAGATGAGCAGTTCTTC | CASSLVDEQFF
TRBJ2-3 | TRBV27 | 13 | - | many | TGTGCCAGCAGCGGACAGAATACAGATACGCAGTATTTT | CASSGQNTDTQYF
TRBJ1-1 | TRBV5-1 | 13 | - | many | TGCGCCAGCAGCTTGCTGCAGGGCACTGAAGCTTTCTTT | CASSLLQGTEAFF
TRBJ2-1 | TRBV28 | 15 | - | few | TGTGCCAGCAGCCTGGGGCCGGGAGACTACAATGAGCAGTTCTTC | CASSLGPGDYNEQFF
TRBJ2-2 | TRBV19 | 12 | TRBD2 | - | TGTGCCAGCGGGACTAGCGGTCGGAGGGTGTTTTTT | CASGTSGRRVFF
TRBJ2-3 | TRBV6-4 | 15 | TRBD2 | few | TGTGCCAGCAGAGACATAGCGGGAGGAGGTGATACGCAGTATTTT | CASRDIAGGGDTQYF
TRBJ2-3 | TRBV12-3/TRBV12-4 | 12 | - | many | TGTGCCAGCACTTCTAACACAGATACGCAGTATTTT | CASTSNTDTQYF
TRBJ1-2 | TRBV5-1 | 16 | - | - | TGCGCCAGCAGCTTAGGCAGCGCGGCACTCGATTATGGCTACACCTTC | CASSLGSAALDYGYTF
TRBJ2-3 | TRBV5-1 | 16 | - | - | TGCGCCAGCAGCTTGGACGGGACTTCTAGCACAGATACGCAGTATTTT | CASSLDGTSSTDTQYF
TRBJ2-2 | TRBV9 | 16 | TRBD2 | - | TGTGCCAGCAGCGTCACTAGCGGGAGTTTTTTCGGGGAGCTGTTTTTT | CASSVTSGSFFGELFF
TRBJ2-5 | TRBV29-1 | 14 | - | many | TGCAGCGCTCGAGAGACAGGCGTGAGAGAGACCCAGTACTTC | CSARETGVRETQYF
TRBJ2-3 | TRBV18 | 15 | - | - | TGTGCCAGCTCACTTTTAGCGGACGGCACAAATACGCCCAATTTT | CASSLLADGTNTPNF
TRBJ2-5 | TRBV5-1 | 12 | - | many | TGCGCCAGCAGCCCCGAACCAGAGACCCAGTACTTC | CASSPEPETQYF
TRBJ2-1 | TRBV29-1 | 12 | - | - | TGCAGCGCCAAAGGCCAACTAGCCTTGGAGTTCTTC | CSAKGQLALEFF
TRBJ2-5 | TRBV4-2 | 15 | - | many | TGTGCCAGCAGCCAAGATAGGGGCGGCCAAGAGACCCAGTACTTC | CASSQDRGGQETQYF
TRBJ1-2 | TRBV18 | 15 | TRBD1 | - | TGTGTCAGCTCACCCCAGGACAGGGGGCATTATGGCTACACCTTC | CVSSPQDRGHYGYTF
TRBJ2-7 | TRBV28 | 15 | - | few | TGTGCCAGCAGTTCCCGTCGGACAGCGTACTACGAGCAGTACTTC | CASSSRRTAYYEQYF
TRBJ1-5 | TRBV7-9 | 13 | - | few | TGTGCCAGCAGCTTAACAGGGAATCAGCCCCAGCATTTT | CASSLTGNQPQHF